Listed here is a single T cell receptor beta chain. Antigen unknown. Without the conserved terminal phenylalanine or tryptophan, this CDR3 likely stems from a read error. No DNA is shown, since the ends of the CDR3 on it are uncertain; the CDR3 is the one TCRdb lists. This sample was included in a study of T cells in Graves' hyperthyroidism and ophthalmopathy. RNA transcripts gave rise to amplified TCR beta CDR3 regions. The TCR CDR3 was amplified in a first-round RT-PCR using the HTBI primer set. TCRdb re-derived calls from the multiplex PCR reads in MiXCR, one entry per CDR3 protein. In the table there are about 580,000 distinct CDR3 sequences, just over 45% of which are singletons. Findings and limits, study-wide: The blood repertoire included most of the expanded thyroid clonotypes above 0.001.

Both ends counted, the CDR3 spans 10 residues. Germline lookup yields CDR1 MNHNS and CDR2 SASEGT. Thyroid ultrasound and orbital computed tomography, with clinical symptoms and serum thyroxine and TRAb, informed diagnoses. The V and J genes are TRBV6-1 and TRBJ1-1; the table's D call of TRBD1 was not tested on the DNA. The sample taken for sequencing was peripheral blood or thyroid tissue (not recorded which). The TCR was taken from a woman in her late teens or twenties with Graves' hyperthyroidism. The CDR3 loop reads CASGQGLANY.